A single sample gave rise to the 3 T cell receptor beta chains below, sequenced in a study of CD8 T cells in Susac syndrome. After extraction with the RNeasy kit, roughly 0.5 to 1 ug of the RNA was reverse transcribed using random hexamers. Each CDR3 protein is one row after TCRdb ran MiXCR on the immunoSEQ multiplex PCR reads. This sample has about 120,000 distinct CDR3 sequences; 96% occur once, and the top ten carry less than 0.15%. What was sequenced was CD4+ T cells from PBMCs. These TCRs come from a human donor with Susac syndrome.

The V gene is TRBV24-1, the J gene TRBJ2-2, with 8 bases that match TRBD2. The CDR3 loop spans 16 amino acids. Trimming cost V 3 bases and J 5 bases; bases outside gene matches: 7. CDR1 is KGHDR, CDR2 SFDVKD, per germline. The CDR3 bases are TGTGCCACCAGTGATACCAGCGGGAGTGGAACCGGGGAGCTGTTTTTT. Protein product: CATSDTSGSGTGELFF.

J is TRBJ2-5 and V is TRBV19, with 14 bases lining up with TRBD2. V shed 5 bases, J shed 4 bases, and the junction held 3 bases outside the gene matches. CDR3 length: 15 residues. Germline V lookup: CDR1 LNHDA, CDR2 SQIVND (reference sequence). This chain's CDR3 is CASSFGTSGRETQYF. The CDR3 DNA reads TGTGCCAGTAGTTTCGGGACTAGCGGGAGAGAGACCCAGTACTTC.

This chain joins TRBV2 and TRBJ2-3, with 9 bases identical to TRBD2. With 7 bases clipped from V and 3 bases from J, the junction kept 8 bases outside the gene matches. Germline lookup yields CDR1 SNHLY and CDR2 FYNNEI. CDR3 length equals 15 residues. The CDR3 reads CASTGTSISTDTQYF. CDR3 nucleotides: TGTGCCAGCACCGGGACTAGCATAAGTACAGATACGCAGTATTTT.